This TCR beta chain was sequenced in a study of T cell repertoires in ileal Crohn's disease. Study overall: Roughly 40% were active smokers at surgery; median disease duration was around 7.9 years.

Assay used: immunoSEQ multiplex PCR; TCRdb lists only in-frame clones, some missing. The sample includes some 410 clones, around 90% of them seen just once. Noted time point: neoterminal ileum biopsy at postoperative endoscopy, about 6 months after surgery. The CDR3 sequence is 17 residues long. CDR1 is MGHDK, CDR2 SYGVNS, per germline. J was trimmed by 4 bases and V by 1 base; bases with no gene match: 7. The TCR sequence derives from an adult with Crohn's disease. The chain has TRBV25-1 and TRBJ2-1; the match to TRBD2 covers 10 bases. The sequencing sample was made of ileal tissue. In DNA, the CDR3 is TGTGCCAGCAGTGAATTCGCTAGCGGGGGACCTTACAATGAGCAGTTCTTC. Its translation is CASSEFASGGPYNEQFF.